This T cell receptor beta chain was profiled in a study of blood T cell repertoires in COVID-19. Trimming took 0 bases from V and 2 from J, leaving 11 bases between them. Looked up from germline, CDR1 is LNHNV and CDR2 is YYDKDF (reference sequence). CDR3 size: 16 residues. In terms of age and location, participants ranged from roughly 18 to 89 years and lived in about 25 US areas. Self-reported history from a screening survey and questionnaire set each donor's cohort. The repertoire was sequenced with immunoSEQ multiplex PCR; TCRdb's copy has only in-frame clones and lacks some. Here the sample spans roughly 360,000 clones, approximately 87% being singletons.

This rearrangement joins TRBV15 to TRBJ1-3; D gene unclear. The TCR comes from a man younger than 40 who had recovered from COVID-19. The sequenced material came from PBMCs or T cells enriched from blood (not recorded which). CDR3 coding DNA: TGTGCCACCAGCAGAGAAGCCCGGGGAACTGGAAACACCATATATTTT. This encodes CATSREARGTGNTIYF.